These 10 T cell receptor beta chains share one sample of origin, sequenced in a study of OX40 agonist ivuxolimab in advanced cancers. Sequenced by immunoSEQ multiplex PCR; TCRdb stores in-frame clones only, minus some. The table lists about 56,000 clones, about 80% of them singletons. The material sequenced was CD4+ or CD8+ T cells sorted from blood, taken in a trial of the OX40 agonist ivuxolimab. The receptors derive from an adult with an advanced solid tumor such as melanoma, head and neck, liver or kidney cancer.

The chain couples TRBV28 to TRBJ1-3, with D possibly matching TRBD1 (6 bases). CDR1 MDHEN and CDR2 SYDVKM come from the germline V gene. The CDR3 is 13 amino acids. The V and J ends lost 7 bases and 7 bases respectively, with 14 bases between them. CDR3 sequence reads: CASMAPQGNTIYF. In DNA, the CDR3 is TGTGCCAGCATGGCACCCCAGGGGAACACCATATATTTT. Drawing the rest from reference TRBV28 and TRBJ1-3, the complete variable domain is DVKVTQSSRYLVKRTGEKVFLECVQDMDHENMFWYRQDPGLGLRLIYFSYDVKMKEKGDIPEGYSVSREKKERFSLILESASTNQTSMYLCASMAPQGNTIYFGEGSWLTVV.

This chain joins TRBV7-8 and TRBJ1-6; D remains ambiguous. CDR3 length: 13 amino acids. Germline loops: CDR1 SGHVS, CDR2 FQNEAQ. Trimming removed 3 bases from V and 11 bases from J, with 11 bases in between. CDR3 in amino acids: CASSFSEYAPLHF. DNA for the CDR3: TGTGCCAGCAGCTTTTCAGAGTATGCACCCCTCCACTTT.

This chain connects TRBV21-1 to TRBJ1-5; the table assigns TRBD1, which was not confirmed against the DNA. TRBV21-1 corresponds to a pseudogene. CDR3 length equals 15 residues. This chain's CDR3 is CASSKGQGANQPQHF. In DNA, the CDR3 is TGTGCCAGCAGCAAAGGACAGGGGGCTAATCAGCCCCAGCATTTT.

This chain uses TRBV18 with TRBJ1-4; perhaps TRBD1 as D (6 bases). Germline lookup yields CDR1 KGHSH and CDR2 LQKENI. This CDR3 region has 16 residues. Trimming took 5 bases from V and 0 from J, leaving 13 bases between them. CDR3 coding DNA: TGTGCCAGCTCATCAGGACAGACTGCAACTAATGAAAAACTGTTTTTT. This gives the protein CASSSGQTATNEKLFF.

The genes are TRBV25-1 and TRBJ2-5; TRBD2 is a possible D gene (7 bases). V lost 5 bases and J lost 2, with 18 bases in between. This CDR3 region has 16 residues. Per germline, CDR1 MGHDK and CDR2 SYGVNS. As DNA, the CDR3 is TGTGCCAGCAGTCGTTGGGGAAGGGGGGGACAAGAGACCCAGTACTTC. It encodes CASSRWGRGGQETQYF.

The J gene is TRBJ1-3, the V gene TRBV5-1, with D perhaps matching TRBD1 (5 bases). The germline gives CDR1 SGHRS, CDR2 YFSETQ. Trimming took off 0 bases at V and 3 bases at J, with 13 bases between the two ends. This CDR3 spans 16 amino acids. CDR3 DNA: TGCGCCAGCAGCTTGGATGGCAGGGCTGATGGAAACACCATATATTTT. This translates into CASSLDGRADGNTIYF.

The chain joins TRBV4-3 to TRBJ1-3; D is unresolved. The CDR3 extends over 16 amino acids. CDR1 LGHNA and CDR2 YSLEER come from the germline V gene. The V gene lost 4 bases and the J gene lost 4 bases, with 17 bases spanning the gap. The CDR3 is CASSRSSAGSGNTIYF. CDR3 bases: TGCGCCAGCAGCCGCTCTTCAGCCGGGAGCGGAAACACCATATATTTT.

The chain recombines TRBV30 with TRBJ2-7; TRBD1 agrees at 8 bases. V trimming: 2 bases; J trimming: 1 base; junction bases outside the gene matches: 4. CDR1 is GTSNPN, CDR2 SVGIG, per germline (reference sequence). The length of the CDR3 is 14 residues. CDR3 loop: CAWSLGQGSYEQYF. CDR3 nucleotide sequence: TGTGCCTGGAGTCTCGGACAGGGATCCTACGAGCAGTACTTC.

About this clone itself: Compared with germline, one end of the junction differs, possibly owing to a read error. This sequence joins TRBV6-5 and TRBJ1-2; possibly TRBD1 for D (6 bases). Germline loops: CDR1 MNHEY, CDR2 SVGAGI. The CDR3 totals 10 residues. CDR3 nucleotide sequence: TGTGCCAGCGGGTCCCGGGACAACACATTC. As protein: CASGSRDNTF.

The chain uses TRBV18 and TRBJ2-7, with 10 bases aligning to TRBD2. This CDR3 spans 15 amino acids. From germline, CDR1 is KGHSH and CDR2 LQKENI. J was trimmed by 2 bases and V by 2 bases; bases with no gene match: 3. CDR3 coding DNA: TGTGCCAGCTCACCAAGGACTAGCGGAGCCTACGAGCAGTACTTC. Translating gives CASSPRTSGAYEQYF.